The 20 T cell receptor beta chains given below trace back to one sample, sequenced in a study of blood T cell repertoires in COVID-19. Here immunoSEQ multiplex PCR was the method, and the copy in TCRdb shows in-frame clones only, minus some. The table has over 250,000 clones, around 91% seen once. Specimen: PBMCs or T cells enriched from blood (not recorded which). The receptors shown here come from a woman younger than 35 who had recovered from COVID-19.

This chain joins TRBV30 and TRBJ1-1, with unresolved D. Per germline, CDR1 GTSNPN and CDR2 SVGIG (reference sequence). V was cut by 0 bases and J by 0 bases, with 5 bases left in between. This CDR3 contains 13 residues. CDR3 sequence reads: CAWSVPMNTEAFF. The CDR3 nucleotides are TGTGCCTGGAGTGTCCCCATGAACACTGAAGCTTTCTTT.

The chain carries TRBV27 and TRBJ1-5, with TRBD1 matching over 7 bases. The CDR3 sequence is 15 residues long. Trimming cost V 3 bases and J 6 bases; bases outside gene matches: 8. Per the germline V gene, CDR1 is MNHEY and CDR2 is SMNVEV (reference sequence). CDR3 sequence (DNA): TGTGCCAGCAGTTTGCGACCAGGGGGAGGTCAGCCCCAGCATTTT. It encodes CASSLRPGGGQPQHF.

CDR3 sequence: CASSLFRQGRDTEAFF. The CDR3 bases are TGTGCCAGTAGTCTCTTCCGGCAGGGGAGGGACACTGAAGCTTTCTTT. The rearrangement links TRBV19 to TRBJ1-1; the D gene is possibly TRBD1 (6 bases). From germline, CDR1 is LNHDA and CDR2 SQIVND (reference sequence). The V end lost 5 bases, the J end lost 3 bases, and 19 bases lay between the germline ends. This CDR3 contains 16 residues.

This rearrangement joins TRBV29-1 to TRBJ1-5, with TRBD1 matching 7 bases. Germline lookup yields CDR1 SQVTM and CDR2 ANQGSEA. This CDR3 is 16 amino acids long. The CDR3 spells CSRRGQYTNSNQPQHF. CDR3 nucleotide sequence: TGCAGTCGCAGGGGACAGTACACAAATAGCAATCAGCCCCAGCATTTT.

V gene TRBV10-3 combines with J gene TRBJ2-1; the match to TRBD1 covers 8 bases. The J segment lost 3 bases and the V segment lost 0 bases, leaving 4 bases of the junction unmatched. The CDR3 consists of 16 residues. Per the germline V gene, CDR1 is ENHRY and CDR2 is SYGVKD. In nucleotides, the CDR3 is TGTGCCATCAGTGAGTCGACAGGGGCCAACTACAATGAGCAGTTCTTC. Protein product: CAISESTGANYNEQFF.

The chain joins TRBV19 to TRBJ1-6; D is possibly TRBD1 (5 bases). Trimming took 0 bases from V and 5 from J, leaving 11 bases between them. The germline V gene has CDR1 LNHDA and CDR2 SQIVND (reference sequence). The CDR3 sequence is 16 residues long. CDR3 DNA sequence: TGTGCCAGTAGTATAGAGGGGCAGCTAAATAATTCACCCCTCCACTTT. Translation gives CASSIEGQLNNSPLHF.

The chain employs TRBV28 and TRBJ1-2; D gene uncertain. V gave up 5 bases and J gave up 1 base, with 8 bases separating them. The CDR3 covers 13 residues. Germline assignment: CDR1 MDHEN and CDR2 SYDVKM. CDR3 nucleotides: TGTGCCAGCAGTGTATCGGTTAACTATGGCTACACCTTC. Its protein is CASSVSVNYGYTF.

The chain couples TRBV5-6 to TRBJ1-6; D uncertain. The CDR3 consists of 16 residues. Germline V lookup: CDR1 SGHDT, CDR2 YYEEEE. Trimming shortened V by 0 bases and J by 7 bases, and 14 bases separated the two germline ends. The CDR3 sequence is CASSLDIGEANSPLHF. DNA for the CDR3: TGTGCCAGCAGCTTGGATATCGGGGAGGCGAATTCACCCCTCCACTTT.

In DNA, the CDR3 is TGTGCCAGCAGTGGACCGGGACAGGGTTTGGGGGGCAATCAGCCCCAGCATTTT. Translated, it gives CASSGPGQGLGGNQPQHF. The V and J genes are TRBV28 and TRBJ1-5; 9 positions agree with TRBD1. V gave up 5 bases and J gave up 2 bases; unmatched junction bases: 13. The CDR3 spans 18 residues. Germline assignment: CDR1 MDHEN and CDR2 SYDVKM.

CDR3 sequence: CASSLGQGNQPQHF. The CDR3 nucleotides read TGTGCCAGCAGCCTAGGACAGGGCAATCAGCCCCAGCATTTT. The chain uses TRBV7-2 and TRBJ1-5; TRBD1 matches at 7 bases. The CDR3 length is 14 residues. Losses at the gene ends were 5 bases for V and 2 bases for J; bases not matched to a gene: 3. Germline V lookup: CDR1 SGHTA, CDR2 FQGNSA.

This clone showed up just a few times. The chain combines TRBV5-1 with TRBJ1-2, with TRBD1 matching over 9 bases. The CDR3 runs 14 residues. V trimming: 3 bases; J trimming: 8 bases; junction bases outside the gene matches: 8. Germline V lookup: CDR1 SGHRS, CDR2 YFSETQ. The CDR3 here is CASSSQWTGAGYTF. Here the CDR3 DNA reads TGCGCCAGCAGCTCCCAGTGGACAGGGGCCGGCTACACCTTC.

The rearrangement uses TRBV5-1 and TRBJ2-6, with 8 bases fitting TRBD1. CDR3 length equals 19 residues. Trimming removed 4 bases from V and 1 base from J; junction bases left unmatched: 13. CDR1 is SGHRS and CDR2 is YFSETQ in the germline V gene. CDR3 sequence (DNA): TGCGCCAGCAGCCTACTCGGACAGGGAATGGGTTCTGGGGCCAACGTCCTGACTTTC. It yields the protein CASSLLGQGMGSGANVLTF.

The chain couples TRBV7-9 to TRBJ2-3; no clear D. Trimming cost V 8 bases and J 2 bases, with 14 bases left between them. Per germline, CDR1 SEHNR and CDR2 FQNEAQ (reference sequence). CDR3 length: 14 residues. CDR3 sequence reads: CASDLETYTDTQYF. The CDR3, as DNA: TGTGCCAGCGACTTGGAGACTTACACAGATACGCAGTATTTT.

The chain employs TRBV27 and TRBJ1-2, with 8 bases matching TRBD1. V dropped 8 bases and J dropped 4; count of bases not matched to a gene: 6. There are 13 residues in the CDR3. Germline V lookup: CDR1 MNHEY, CDR2 SMNVEV (reference sequence). The CDR3 region is CASGQTGVYGYTF. The CDR3 DNA is TGTGCCAGCGGACAGACAGGGGTCTATGGCTACACCTTC.

This chain uses TRBV7-2 with TRBJ1-6; perhaps TRBD1 as D (6 bases). Looked up from germline, CDR1 is SGHTA and CDR2 is FQGNSA. Trimming left V 4 bases short and J 2 bases short, with 9 bases between. The CDR3 loop spans 15 amino acids. CDR3: CASSSQGAYNSPLHF. The CDR3 DNA reads TGTGCCAGCAGCTCACAGGGCGCCTATAATTCACCCCTCCACTTT.

As DNA, the CDR3 is TGCAGCGTTGGAGGCGGGATCGAGCAGTACTTC. Translated: CSVGGGIEQYF. V and J are TRBV29-1 and TRBJ2-7; D might be TRBD2 (6 bases). Trimming took 4 bases from V and 6 from J, leaving 10 bases between them. The CDR3 extends over 11 amino acids. Germline CDR1 and CDR2: SQVTM and ANQGSEA.

This clone was observed a handful of times. This sequence joins TRBV18 and TRBJ1-4; D not certain. V lost 3 bases to trimming and J lost 5 bases, with 19 bases between them. The CDR3 runs 17 residues. CDR1 and CDR2 from the germline V gene are KGHSH and LQKENI. The DNA of the CDR3 is TGTGCCAGCTCACCCTCGACGGGGATGGGGATCAATGAAAAACTGTTTTTT. It translates to CASSPSTGMGINEKLFF.

This chain links TRBV5-1 with TRBJ1-4, with 8 bases matching TRBD1. V was clipped by 5 bases and J by 7 bases; unmatched bases: 7. CDR1 is SGHRS and CDR2 is YFSETQ in the germline V gene. The CDR3 loop spans 14 amino acids. CDR3 sequence: CASRGQGVSEKLFF. The CDR3 DNA is TGCGCCAGCAGAGGACAGGGAGTGAGTGAAAAACTGTTTTTT.

V usage is TRBV7-5 and J usage is TRBJ1-1; the table's D call of TRBD1 was not tested on the DNA. TRBV7-5 is a pseudogene segment. The CDR3 contains 14 residues. This CDR3 reads CARSSGTEQRGAFF. CDR3 nucleotide sequence: TGTGCCAGAAGCTCCGGGACAGAACAACGTGGGGCTTTCTTT.

The gene calls are TRBV4-1 and TRBJ1-2; D may be TRBD1 (5 bases). The germline V gene encodes CDR1 MGHRA and CDR2 YSYEKL. V was cut by 0 bases and J by 7 bases, with 12 bases left in between. This CDR3 has 14 residues. CDR3 in DNA: TGCGCCAGCAGCCAAGATTCAGGGCGGGGTGGCTACACCTTC. It is translated as CASSQDSGRGGYTF.